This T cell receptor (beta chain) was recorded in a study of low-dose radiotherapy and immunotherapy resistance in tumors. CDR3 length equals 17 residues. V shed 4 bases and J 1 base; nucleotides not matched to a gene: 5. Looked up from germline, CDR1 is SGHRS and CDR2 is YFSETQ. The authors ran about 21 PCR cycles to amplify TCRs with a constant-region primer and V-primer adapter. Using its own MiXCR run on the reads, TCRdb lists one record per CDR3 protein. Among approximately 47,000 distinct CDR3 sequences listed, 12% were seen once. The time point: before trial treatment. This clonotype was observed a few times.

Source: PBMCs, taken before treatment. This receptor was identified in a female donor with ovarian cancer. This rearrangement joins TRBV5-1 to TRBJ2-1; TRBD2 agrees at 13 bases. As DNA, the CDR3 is TGCGCCAGCAGCCGTGAGGGACTAGCGGGGTCCTACAATGAGCAGTTCTTC. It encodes CASSREGLAGSYNEQFF.